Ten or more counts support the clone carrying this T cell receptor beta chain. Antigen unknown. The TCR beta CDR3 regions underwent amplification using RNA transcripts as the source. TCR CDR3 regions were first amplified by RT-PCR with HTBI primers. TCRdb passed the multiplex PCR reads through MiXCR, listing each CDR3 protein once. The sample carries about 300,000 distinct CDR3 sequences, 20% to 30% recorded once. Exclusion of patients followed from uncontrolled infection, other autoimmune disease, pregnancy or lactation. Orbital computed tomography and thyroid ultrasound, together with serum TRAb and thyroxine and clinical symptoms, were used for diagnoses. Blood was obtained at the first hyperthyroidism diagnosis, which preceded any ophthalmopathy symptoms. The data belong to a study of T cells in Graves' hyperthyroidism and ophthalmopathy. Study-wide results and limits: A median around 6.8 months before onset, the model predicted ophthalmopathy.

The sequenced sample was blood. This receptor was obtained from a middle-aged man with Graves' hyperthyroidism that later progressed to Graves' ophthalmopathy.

CDR3 region: CASSVRDRALETQYF. CDR3 nucleotides: TGTGCCAGCAGTGTCCGGGACAGGGCCTTAGAGACCCAGTACTTC. The chain carries TRBV28 and TRBJ2-5; 9 nucleotides line up with TRBD1. Germline CDR1 MDHEN, CDR2 SYDVKM. Trimming cost V 5 bases and J 4 bases; bases outside gene matches: 8. There are 15 residues in the CDR3.